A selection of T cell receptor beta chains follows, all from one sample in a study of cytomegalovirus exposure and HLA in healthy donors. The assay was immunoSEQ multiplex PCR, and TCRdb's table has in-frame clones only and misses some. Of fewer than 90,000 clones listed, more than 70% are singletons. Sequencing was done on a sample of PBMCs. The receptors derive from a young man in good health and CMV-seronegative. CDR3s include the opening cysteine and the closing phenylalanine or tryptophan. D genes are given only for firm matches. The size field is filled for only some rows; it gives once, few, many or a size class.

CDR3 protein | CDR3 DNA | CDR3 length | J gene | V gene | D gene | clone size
CASSPGQTNTGELFF | TGCGCCAGCAGCCCGGGACAGACAAACACCGGGGAGCTGTTTTTT | 15 | TRBJ2-2 | TRBV5-1 | TRBD1 | NA
CAWSVGREAFF | TGTGCCTGGAGTGTGGGCAGGGAAGCTTTCTTT | 11 | TRBJ1-1 | TRBV30 | NA | NA
CASSETWTGGVEKLFF | TGTGCCAGCAGCGAGACCTGGACAGGGGGCGTTGAAAAACTGTTTTTT | 16 | TRBJ1-4 | TRBV7-9 | TRBD1 | NA
CASSQGETEVDTQYF | TGCGCCAGCAGCCAAGGAGAGACAGAGGTAGATACGCAGTATTTT | 15 | TRBJ2-3 | TRBV4-3 | NA | NA
CASSLDDRAGTYEQYF | TGTGCCAGCAGTTTGGATGACAGGGCTGGAACCTACGAGCAGTACTTC | 16 | TRBJ2-7 | TRBV28 | TRBD1 | NA
CASSFRQVTDTEAFF | TGCGCCAGCAGCTTTAGACAGGTTACGGACACTGAAGCTTTCTTT | 15 | TRBJ1-1 | TRBV5-1 | NA | NA
CASSRGPDTQYF | TGTGCCAGCAGCAGGGGGCCAGATACGCAGTATTTT | 12 | TRBJ2-3 | TRBV11-2 | TRBD1 | NA
CASSLANPGADTQYF | TGTGCCAGCAGCTTAGCTAATCCGGGGGCAGATACGCAGTATTTT | 15 | TRBJ2-3 | TRBV7-6 | NA | NA
CASSLVREKLFF | TGTGCCAGCAGCTTAGTACGGGAAAAACTGTTTTTT | 12 | TRBJ1-4 | TRBV7-8 | NA | NA
CASSFSGADTQYF | TGTGCCAGCAGCTTCTCGGGGGCAGATACGCAGTATTTT | 13 | TRBJ2-3 | TRBV11-3 | NA | NA
CASSYDKTPGANVLTF | TGTGCCAGCAGTTACGATAAGACTCCTGGGGCCAACGTCCTGACTTTC | 16 | TRBJ2-6 | TRBV6-6 | NA | NA
CASSQDYHQGAGEQYF | TGTGCCAGCAGCCAAGATTATCACCAGGGGGCTGGCGAGCAGTACTTC | 16 | TRBJ2-7 | TRBV4-2 | TRBD1 | NA
CSDDRDGGYTF | TGCAGCGATGACAGGGATGGTGGCTACACCTTC | 11 | TRBJ1-2 | TRBV29-1 | TRBD1 | NA
CAITRDDYGYTF | TGTGCCATCACAAGAGATGACTATGGCTACACCTTC | 12 | TRBJ1-2 | TRBV10-3 | NA | NA
CASSRSRTSGSSYNEQFF | TGTGCCAGCAGCCGCTCCCGGACTAGCGGAAGCTCCTACAATGAGCAGTTCTTC | 18 | TRBJ2-1 | TRBV2 | TRBD2 | once
CASSIGTAQETQYF | TGTGCCAGTAGTATAGGGACAGCCCAAGAGACCCAGTACTTC | 14 | TRBJ2-5 | TRBV19 | NA | few
CASSIQGAYGYTF | TGTGCCAGTAGTATACAGGGGGCCTATGGCTACACCTTC | 13 | TRBJ1-2 | TRBV19 | TRBD1 | few
CASRRQDRGYTF | TGTGCCAGCAGGAGACAGGATCGGGGCTACACCTTC | 12 | TRBJ1-2 | TRBV6-1 | NA | few
CASSTRTGWHF | TGTGCCAGCAGTACCCGGACAGGGTGGCATTTT | 11 | TRBJ2-3 | TRBV28 | TRBD1 | NA
CAWTTGGTEAFF | TGTGCCTGGACTACAGGGGGTACTGAAGCTTTCTTT | 12 | TRBJ1-1 | TRBV30 | TRBD1 | NA
CASSLGAGARGDTQYF | TGTGCCAGCAGCTTGGGTGCGGGGGCGCGTGGAGATACGCAGTATTTT | 16 | TRBJ2-3 | TRBV5-4 | NA | NA
CASSLAVGGAANYGYTF | TGTGCCAGCAGCTTAGCAGTCGGGGGGGCAGCTAACTATGGCTACACCTTC | 17 | TRBJ1-2 | TRBV7-2 | NA | NA
CATGNQPQHF | TGTGCCACGGGAAATCAGCCCCAGCATTTT | 10 | TRBJ1-5 | TRBV6-6 | NA | NA
CASSLGTGTGTDTQYF | TGTGCCAGCAGCTTAGGTACCGGGACAGGGACAGATACGCAGTATTTT | 16 | TRBJ2-3 | TRBV11-2 | TRBD1 | NA
CASSPGGAAQEKLFF | TGTGCCAGCTCACCAGGAGGGGCCGCACAGGAAAAACTGTTTTTT | 15 | TRBJ1-4 | TRBV18 | NA | NA
CASRSGTGSTEAFF | TGTGCCAGCAGGTCCGGGACAGGGTCCACTGAAGCTTTCTTT | 14 | TRBJ1-1 | TRBV28 | TRBD1 | once
CSVDDRQETQYF | TGCAGCGTTGACGACAGGCAAGAGACCCAGTACTTC | 12 | TRBJ2-5 | TRBV29-1 | NA | once